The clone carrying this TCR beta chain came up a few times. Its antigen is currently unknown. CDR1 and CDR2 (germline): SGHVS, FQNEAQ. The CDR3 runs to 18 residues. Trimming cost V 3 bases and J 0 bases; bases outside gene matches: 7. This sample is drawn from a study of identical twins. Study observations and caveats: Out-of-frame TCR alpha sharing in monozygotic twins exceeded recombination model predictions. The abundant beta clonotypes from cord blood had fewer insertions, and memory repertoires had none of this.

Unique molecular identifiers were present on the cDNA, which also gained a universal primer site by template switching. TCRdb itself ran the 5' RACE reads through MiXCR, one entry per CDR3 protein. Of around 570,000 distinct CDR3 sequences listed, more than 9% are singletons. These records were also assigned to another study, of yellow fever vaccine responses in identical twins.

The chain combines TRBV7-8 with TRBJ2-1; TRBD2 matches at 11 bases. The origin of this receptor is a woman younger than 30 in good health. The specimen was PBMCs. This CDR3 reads CASSFGLAGLSSYNEQFF. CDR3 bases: TGTGCCAGCAGCTTCGGACTAGCGGGCCTTAGCTCCTACAATGAGCAGTTCTTC.